The 18 T cell receptor beta chains below were found in one sample sequenced in a study of shared clonotypes between healthy human individuals. Measured with immunoSEQ multiplex PCR; TCRdb has only the in-frame clones, and not every one. This repertoire shows around 500,000 clones, 78% found once; its top ten account for approximately 12%. The source material was PBMCs. The receptors were sampled from a woman aged 40 to 49 in good health. Some clones in this sample may be carry-over from other donors' samples.

The chain is built from TRBV28 and TRBJ1-1; possibly TRBD1 for D (5 bases). This CDR3 contains 13 residues. Between the trimmed V and J ends, which lost 6 bases and 3 bases, there was a span of 11 bases. Germline-derived CDR1 and CDR2 are MDHEN and SYDVKM. In DNA, the CDR3 is TGTGCCAGCAGCAGACAGTTATACACTGAAGCTTTCTTT. It codes for CASSRQLYTEAFF.

This clone came up once. The rearrangement uses TRBV30 and TRBJ1-4, with TRBD1 as a possible D gene (6 bases). Germline CDR1 is GTSNPN and CDR2 is SVGIG (reference sequence). This CDR3 is 16 amino acids long. Between the trimmed V and J ends, which lost 2 bases and 3 bases, there was a span of 16 bases. The CDR3 is CAWSTIPQGPNEKLFF. The CDR3 DNA is TGTGCCTGGAGTACTATCCCACAGGGACCTAATGAAAAACTGTTTTTT.

A remark on this clone: This sample also contains other DNA sequences that code for the same CDR3. The V call is TRBV19, the J call TRBJ2-1; 11 bases are a match to TRBD2. The germline V gene encodes CDR1 LNHDA and CDR2 SQIVND (reference sequence). With V trimmed by 6 bases and J by 7 bases, 8 bases remained unmatched. The CDR3 contains 15 residues. The CDR3 coding sequence is TGTGCCAGTAGCCCACTAGCGGGAGAGGATAATGAGCAGTTCTTC. Protein sequence: CASSPLAGEDNEQFF. Complete variable domain (other parts from reference TRBV19 and TRBJ2-1): DGGITQSPKYLFRKEGQNVTLSCEQNLNHDAMYWYRQDPGQGLRLIYYSQIVNDFQKGDIAEGYSVSREKKESFPLTVTSAQKNPTAFYLCASSPLAGEDNEQFFGPGTRLTVL.

J is TRBJ2-7 and V is TRBV15, with D unclear. V lost 0 bases to trimming and J lost 2 bases, with 11 bases between them. The CDR3 has 15 amino acids. CDR1 and CDR2 (germline): LNHNV, YYDKDF (reference sequence). This chain's CDR3 is CATSRDDESTYEQYF. The CDR3 nucleotides are TGTGCCACCAGCAGAGACGACGAGAGCACCTACGAGCAGTACTTC.

The count of this clone is one. V and J are TRBV4-1 and TRBJ1-2; 11 positions match TRBD1. Germline V CDR1 and CDR2: MGHRA, YSYEKL. V shed 2 bases, J shed 2 bases, and the junction held 4 bases outside the gene matches. The CDR3 covers 16 residues. CDR3 region: CASSQRTGGANYGYTF. The CDR3, as DNA: TGCGCCAGCAGCCAACGGACAGGGGGCGCGAACTATGGCTACACCTTC.

Remarks on this clone: It is likely a read error: a sequence one base away is far more abundant. Other DNA sequences in this specimen translate into the identical CDR3. V and J are TRBV5-1 and TRBJ1-4; TRBD1 matches 8 bases. Germline values: CDR1 SGHRS, CDR2 YFSETQ. Trimming at V came to 4 bases and at J to 6 bases, leaving 8 bases not matched to a gene. This CDR3 has 15 amino acids. The chain's CDR3 is CASSSDRGRDEKLFF. CDR3 sequence (DNA): TGCGCCAGCAGCAGTGACAGGGGCCGGGATGAAAAACTGTTTTTT.

J is TRBJ2-5 and V is TRBV5-6, with a weak D call TRBD2 (6 bases). Germline CDR1 is SGHDT and CDR2 is YYEEEE. The V end was cut by 3 bases, the J end by 4 bases, with 19 bases between. The CDR3 runs 16 residues. CDR3 protein: CASSSLGGIFLETQYF. As DNA, the CDR3 is TGTGCCAGCAGCTCCTTAGGCGGGATCTTTTTAGAGACCCAGTACTTC.

The chain has TRBV13 and TRBJ2-1; D not certain. Per germline, CDR1 PRHDT and CDR2 FYEKMQ (reference sequence). CDR3 length: 11 amino acids. Trimming cost V 5 bases and J 10 bases, with 9 bases left between them. The CDR3 bases are TGTGCCAGCAGCGCTTCGGCCGAGCAGTTCTTC. It is translated as CASSASAEQFF.

V usage is TRBV20-1 and J usage is TRBJ2-1, with TRBD2 matching over 8 bases. This CDR3 comprises 11 residues. CDR1 and CDR2 (germline): DFQATT, SNEGSKA (reference sequence). CDR3 loop: CTPGLVNEQFF. The CDR3 coding sequence is TGCACCCCGGGACTAGTTAATGAGCAGTTCTTC.

The genes are TRBV27 and TRBJ2-2; TRBD2 agrees at 10 bases. The germline gives CDR1 MNHEY, CDR2 SMNVEV (reference sequence). J lost 5 bases, V lost 4 bases, and 4 bases had no gene match. CDR3 length: 15 amino acids. CDR3 sequence (DNA): TGTGCCAGCAGTTCCTATAGCGGGAGGACCGGGGAGCTGTTTTTT. It translates to CASSSYSGRTGELFF.

This chain connects TRBV25-1 to TRBJ2-2; 7 nucleotides agree with TRBD1. Unmatched junction bases numbered 4, after V lost 7 bases and J lost 2 bases. The CDR3 runs 14 residues. Germline loops: CDR1 MGHDK, CDR2 SYGVNS. The CDR3 sequence is CASTGDRNTGELFF. The CDR3 region has the DNA TGTGCCAGCACTGGGGACAGAAACACCGGGGAGCTGTTTTTT.

V and J are TRBV9 and TRBJ2-7, with 10 bases that match TRBD1. Germline trimming cut 4 bases from V and 4 bases from J; bases unmatched to any gene: 8. CDR3 size: 15 residues. Per germline, CDR1 SGDLS and CDR2 YYNGEE. This CDR3 is CASSLGTGDGYEQYF. In DNA form, the CDR3 reads TGTGCCAGCAGCCTCGGGACAGGGGATGGGTACGAGCAGTACTTC. The complete variable domain, with remaining parts taken from reference TRBV9 and TRBJ2-7, reads DSGVTQTPKHLITATGQRVTLRCSPRSGDLSVYWYQQSLDQGLQFLIQYYNGEERAKGNILERFSAQQFPDLHSELNLSSLELGDSALYFCASSLGTGDGYEQYFGPGTRLTVT.

The CDR3 loop reads CASRAGTGGIQPQHF. Written as DNA, the CDR3 is TGCGCCAGCAGAGCCGGGACAGGGGGAATTCAGCCCCAGCATTTT. This chain connects TRBV10-2 to TRBJ1-5; 11 bases align to TRBD1. This CDR3 spans 15 amino acids. Germline V CDR1 and CDR2: WSHSY, SAAADI. Unmatched junction bases numbered 7, after V lost 6 bases and J lost 6 bases.

The chain couples TRBV28 to TRBJ2-5, with 11 bases matching TRBD2. The CDR3 totals 19 residues. V shed 3 bases, J shed 1 base, and the junction held 13 bases outside the gene matches. Germline V lookup: CDR1 MDHEN, CDR2 SYDVKM. Here the CDR3 DNA reads TGTGCCAGCAGTTTGTGGGGGCTGTGGACTAGCGGGCCCCAAGAGACCCAGTACTTC. Its protein product is CASSLWGLWTSGPQETQYF.

This sequence joins TRBV7-2 and TRBJ2-2, with 7 nucleotides matching TRBD1. Unmatched junction bases numbered 6, after V lost 5 bases and J lost 6 bases. Germline assignment: CDR1 SGHTA and CDR2 FQGNSA. The CDR3 loop spans 14 amino acids. The CDR3: CASSPGQAAGELFF. CDR3 DNA sequence: TGTGCCAGCAGCCCTGGACAGGCAGCCGGGGAGCTGTTTTTT.

The rearrangement joins TRBV7-2 to TRBJ2-7, with 12 bases that match TRBD1. After removal of 4 bases from V and 6 bases from J, the junction contained 7 bases not matched to a gene. The CDR3 has 15 amino acids. Germline V lookup: CDR1 SGHTA, CDR2 FQGNSA. DNA of the CDR3: TGTGCCAGCAGCTCCCACGGGACAGGGGGCATCGAGCAGTACTTC. The encoded protein is CASSSHGTGGIEQYF.

The V and J genes are TRBV18 and TRBJ1-3; D uncertain. V dropped 1 base and J dropped 0 bases, with 13 bases sitting between them. Germline V gene sequence: CDR1 KGHSH, CDR2 LQKENI. The CDR3 has 17 amino acids. The CDR3 sequence: CASSPQGVLTSGNTIYF. CDR3 sequence (DNA): TGTGCCAGCTCACCACAGGGTGTATTAACCTCTGGAAACACCATATATTTT.

The chain couples TRBV5-4 to TRBJ1-1, with a weak D call TRBD1 (5 bases). Germline CDR1 reads SGHNT; CDR2 reads YYREEE (reference sequence). Trimming took 4 bases from V and 6 from J, leaving 25 bases between them. CDR3 length: 17 amino acids. CDR3 bases: TGTGCCAGCAGCGATCAGGCCCGGGGCAGGGCGATCGCTGAAGCTTTCTTT. Its protein is CASSDQARGRAIAEAFF.